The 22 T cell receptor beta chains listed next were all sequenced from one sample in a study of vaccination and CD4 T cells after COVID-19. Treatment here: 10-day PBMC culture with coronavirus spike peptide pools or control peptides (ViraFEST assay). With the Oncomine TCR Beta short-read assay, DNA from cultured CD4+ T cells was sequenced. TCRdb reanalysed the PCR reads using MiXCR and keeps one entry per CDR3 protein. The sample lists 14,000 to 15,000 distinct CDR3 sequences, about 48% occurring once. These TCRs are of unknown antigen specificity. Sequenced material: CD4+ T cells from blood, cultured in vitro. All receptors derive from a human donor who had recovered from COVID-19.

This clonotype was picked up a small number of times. CDR3 residues: CASSMGPPYSNQPQHF. The CDR3, as DNA: TGCGCCAGCAGCATGGGACCGCCCTATAGCAATCAGCCCCAGCATTTT. The chain links TRBV5-1 to TRBJ1-5; tentative D call: TRBD1 (5 bases). Per the germline V gene, CDR1 is SGHRS and CDR2 is YFSETQ. The V end lost 4 bases, the J end lost 0 bases, and 14 bases lay between the germline ends. The length of the CDR3 is 16 residues.

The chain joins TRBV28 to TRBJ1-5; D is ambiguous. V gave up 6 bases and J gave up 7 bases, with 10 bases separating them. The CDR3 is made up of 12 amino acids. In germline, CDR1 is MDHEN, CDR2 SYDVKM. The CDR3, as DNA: TGTGCCAGCAGCGAGCGAGGACAGCCCCAGCATTTT. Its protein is CASSERGQPQHF.

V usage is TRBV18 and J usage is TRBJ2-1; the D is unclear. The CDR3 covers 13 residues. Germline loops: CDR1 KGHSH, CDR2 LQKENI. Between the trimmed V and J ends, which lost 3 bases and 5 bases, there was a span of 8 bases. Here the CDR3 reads CASSPPGDNEQFF. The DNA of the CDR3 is TGTGCCAGCTCACCCCCTGGAGACAATGAGCAGTTCTTC.

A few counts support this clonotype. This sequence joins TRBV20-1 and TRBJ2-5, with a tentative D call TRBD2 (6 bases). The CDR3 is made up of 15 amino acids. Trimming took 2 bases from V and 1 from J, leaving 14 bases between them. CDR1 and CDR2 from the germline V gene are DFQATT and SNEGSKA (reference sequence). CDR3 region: CSARRGSGSQETQYF. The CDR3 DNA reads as TGCAGTGCTAGAAGGGGTAGCGGTTCCCAAGAGACCCAGTACTTC.

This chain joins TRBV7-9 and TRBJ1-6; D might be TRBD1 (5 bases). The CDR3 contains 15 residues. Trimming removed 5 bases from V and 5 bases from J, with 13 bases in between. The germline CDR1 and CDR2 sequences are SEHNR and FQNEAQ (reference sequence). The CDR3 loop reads CASSAIGTNNSPLHF. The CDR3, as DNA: TGTGCCAGCAGCGCCATCGGGACCAATAATTCACCCCTCCACTTT.

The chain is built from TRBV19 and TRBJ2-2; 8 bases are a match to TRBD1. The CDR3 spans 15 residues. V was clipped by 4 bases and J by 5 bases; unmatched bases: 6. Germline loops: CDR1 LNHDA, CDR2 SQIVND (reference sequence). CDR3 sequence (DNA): TGTGCCAGTAGTAGGAGACAGGGGTGGACCGGGGAGCTGTTTTTT. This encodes CASSRRQGWTGELFF.

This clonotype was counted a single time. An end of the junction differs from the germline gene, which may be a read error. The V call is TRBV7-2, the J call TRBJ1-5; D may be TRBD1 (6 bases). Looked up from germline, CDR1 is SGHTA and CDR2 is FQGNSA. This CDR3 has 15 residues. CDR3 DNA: TGTGCCAGCAGCCTACAGGGAAGTGGAAATCTGCCCCAGCATTTT. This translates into CASSLQGSGNLPQHF.

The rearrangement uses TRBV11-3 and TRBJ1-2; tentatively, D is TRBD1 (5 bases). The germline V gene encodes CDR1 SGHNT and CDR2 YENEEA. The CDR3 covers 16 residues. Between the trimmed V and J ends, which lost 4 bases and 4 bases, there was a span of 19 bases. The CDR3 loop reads CASSSGPVYSSYGYTF. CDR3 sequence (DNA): TGTGCCAGCAGCTCGGGGCCCGTATACTCGTCCTATGGCTACACCTTC.

As DNA, the CDR3 is TGTGCCAGCAGCATTGGACAGGGTCGGTTTGGCTACACCTTC. It translates to CASSIGQGRFGYTF. This chain joins TRBV7-2 and TRBJ1-2; TRBD1 aligns across 8 bases. Losses at the gene ends were 5 bases for V and 7 bases for J; bases not matched to a gene: 9. Germline CDR1 is SGHTA and CDR2 is FQGNSA. The CDR3 runs to 14 residues. The entire variable domain, with the rest obtained from reference TRBV7-2 and TRBJ1-2, is as follows: GAGVSQSPSNKVTEKGKDVELRCDPISGHTALYWYRQSLGQGLEFLIYFQGNSAPDKSGLPSDRFSAERTGGSVSTLTIQRTQQEDSAVYLCASSIGQGRFGYTFGSGTRLTVV.

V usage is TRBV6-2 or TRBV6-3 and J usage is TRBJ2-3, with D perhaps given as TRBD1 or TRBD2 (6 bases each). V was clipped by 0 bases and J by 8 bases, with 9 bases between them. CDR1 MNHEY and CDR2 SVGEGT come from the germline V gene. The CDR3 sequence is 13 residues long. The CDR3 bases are TGTGCCAGCAGTTACTCGAAGGGGGGTACGCAGTATTTT. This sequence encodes CASSYSKGGTQYF.

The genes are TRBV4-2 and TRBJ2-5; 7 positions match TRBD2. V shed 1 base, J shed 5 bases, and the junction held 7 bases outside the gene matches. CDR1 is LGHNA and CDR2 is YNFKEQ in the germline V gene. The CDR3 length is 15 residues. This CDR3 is CASSQGSGDRETQYF. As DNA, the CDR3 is TGTGCCAGCAGCCAAGGGAGCGGGGATAGGGAGACCCAGTACTTC.

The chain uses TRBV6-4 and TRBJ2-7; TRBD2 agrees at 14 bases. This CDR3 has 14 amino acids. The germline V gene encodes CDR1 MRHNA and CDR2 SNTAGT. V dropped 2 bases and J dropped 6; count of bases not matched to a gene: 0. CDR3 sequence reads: CASSDGTSGGEQYF. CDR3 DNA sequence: TGTGCCAGCAGTGACGGGACTAGCGGGGGCGAGCAGTACTTC.

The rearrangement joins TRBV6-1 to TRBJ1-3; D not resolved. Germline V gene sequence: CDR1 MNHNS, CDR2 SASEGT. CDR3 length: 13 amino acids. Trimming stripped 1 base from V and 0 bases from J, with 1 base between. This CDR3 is CASSEVSGNTIYF. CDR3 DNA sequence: TGTGCCAGCAGTGAAGTCTCTGGAAACACCATATATTTT.

The chain's CDR3 is CASSRTSGGRQETQYF. DNA for the CDR3: TGTGCCAGCAGCCGGACTAGCGGGGGCCGCCAAGAGACCCAGTACTTC. J is TRBJ2-5 and V is TRBV5-4, with 13 bases identical to TRBD2. V was clipped by 4 bases and J by 1 base; unmatched bases: 4. Germline V gives CDR1 SGHNT, CDR2 YYREEE (reference sequence). The CDR3 consists of 16 residues. Together with reference TRBV5-4 and TRBJ2-5, the CDR3 gives the full variable domain: ETGVTQSPTHLIKTRGQQVTLRCSSQSGHNTVSWYQQALGQGPQFIFQYYREEENGRGNFPPRFSGLQFPNYSSELNVNALELDDSALYLCASSRTSGGRQETQYFGPGTRLLVL.

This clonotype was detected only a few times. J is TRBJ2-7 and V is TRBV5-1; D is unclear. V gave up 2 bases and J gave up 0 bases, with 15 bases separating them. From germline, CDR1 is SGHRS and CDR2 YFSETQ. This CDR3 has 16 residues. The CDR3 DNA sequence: TGCGCCAGCAGCTTAGGGCCAGCCAAAATCTCCTACGAGCAGTACTTC. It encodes CASSLGPAKISYEQYF.

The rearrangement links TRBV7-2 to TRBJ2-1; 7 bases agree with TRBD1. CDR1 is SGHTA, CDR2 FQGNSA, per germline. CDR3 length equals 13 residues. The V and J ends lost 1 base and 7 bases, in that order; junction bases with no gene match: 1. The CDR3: CASSLEGANEQFF. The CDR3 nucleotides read TGTGCCAGCAGCTTAGAGGGGGCTAATGAGCAGTTCTTC.

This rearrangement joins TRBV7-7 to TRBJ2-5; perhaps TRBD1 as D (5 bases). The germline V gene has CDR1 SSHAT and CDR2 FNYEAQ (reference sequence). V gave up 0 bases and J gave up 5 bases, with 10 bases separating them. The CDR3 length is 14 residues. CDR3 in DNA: TGTGCCAGCAGCTTAGCGAAGCCAGGGGAGACCCAGTACTTC. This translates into CASSLAKPGETQYF.

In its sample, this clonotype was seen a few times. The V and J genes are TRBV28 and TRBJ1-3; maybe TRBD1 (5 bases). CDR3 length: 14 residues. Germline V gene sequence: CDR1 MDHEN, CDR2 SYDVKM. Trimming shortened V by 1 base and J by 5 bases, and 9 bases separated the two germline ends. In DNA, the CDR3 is TGTGCCAGCAGTTTATATGGGGGAAGAAACACCATATATTTT. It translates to CASSLYGGRNTIYF. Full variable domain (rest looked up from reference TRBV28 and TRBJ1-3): DVKVTQSSRYLVKRTGEKVFLECVQDMDHENMFWYRQDPGLGLRLIYFSYDVKMKEKGDIPEGYSVSREKKERFSLILESASTNQTSMYLCASSLYGGRNTIYFGEGSWLTVV.

This CDR3 reads CASSYSAGGGREQFF. In DNA, the CDR3 is TGTGCCAGCAGTTACTCGGCGGGGGGGGGTCGGGAGCAGTTCTTC. The chain carries TRBV6-5 and TRBJ2-1; TRBD2 aligns across 9 bases. CDR1 and CDR2 (germline): MNHEY, SVGAGI. The CDR3 has 15 residues. V lost 0 bases and J lost 10; bases outside the gene matches: 7.

In nucleotides, the CDR3 is TGTGCCAGCAGTTACTCCGGAGCGGAGAGGTCACCCCTCCACTTT. This codes for CASSYSGAERSPLHF. J is TRBJ1-6 and V is TRBV6-5; no clear D gene. Germline V gene data show CDR1 as MNHEY and CDR2 as SVGAGI. The V end was cut by 0 bases, the J end by 10 bases, with 13 bases between. CDR3 length: 15 amino acids.

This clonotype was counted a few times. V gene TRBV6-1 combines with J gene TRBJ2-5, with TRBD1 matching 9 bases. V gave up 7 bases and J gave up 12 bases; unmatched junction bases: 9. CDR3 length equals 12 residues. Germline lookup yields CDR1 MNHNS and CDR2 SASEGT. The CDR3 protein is CASTTRQGGEYF. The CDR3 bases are TGTGCCAGCACCACTCGACAGGGGGGGGAGTACTTC.

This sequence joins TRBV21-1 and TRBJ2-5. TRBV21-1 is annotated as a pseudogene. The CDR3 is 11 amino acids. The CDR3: CASSKGETQYF. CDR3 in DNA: TGTGCCAGCAGCAAAGGAGAGACCCAGTACTTC.